This T cell receptor (beta chain) was documented in a study of neurological immune-mediated disorders. In this sample, this clonotype turned up many times. As for the cDNA, it was generated by 5'RACE with 10-nucleotide random UMIs. TCRdb re-analysed the 5' RACE reads in MiXCR, keeping a single row per CDR3 protein. The sample shows 30,000 or so distinct CDR3 sequences, 4% of them seen only once. The TCR originated in a woman aged 40-49 years in good health. Sequencing was carried out using CD4+ T cells from blood.

CDR3 sequence: CASSFIRQVNYNSPLHF. CDR3 coding DNA: TGTGCCAGCAGTTTTATCCGACAGGTGAATTATAATTCACCCCTCCACTTT. The V and J genes are TRBV12-3 or TRBV12-4 and TRBJ1-6; maybe TRBD1 (6 bases). The V end lost 3 bases, the J end lost 4 bases, and 16 bases lay between the germline ends. The CDR3 consists of 17 residues.